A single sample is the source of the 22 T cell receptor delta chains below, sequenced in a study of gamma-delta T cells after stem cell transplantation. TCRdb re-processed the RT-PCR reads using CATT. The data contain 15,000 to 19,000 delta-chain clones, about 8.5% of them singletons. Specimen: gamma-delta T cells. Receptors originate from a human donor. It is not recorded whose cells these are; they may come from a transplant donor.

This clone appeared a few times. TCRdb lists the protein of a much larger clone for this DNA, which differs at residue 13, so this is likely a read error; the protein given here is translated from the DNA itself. The CDR3 DNA sequence: TGTGCTCTTGGGGAACGAGACCACTCAGATTACTGGTGGATACTGGGGGACTACACCGATAAACTCATCTTT. Translating gives CALGERDHSDYWWILGDYTDKLIF. The chain couples TRDV1 to TRDJ1; TRDD3 agrees at 9 bases. Per the germline V gene, CDR1 is TSWWSYY and CDR2 is QGS. The CDR3 is 24 amino acids. The V gene end was trimmed by 1 base and the J gene end by 0 bases; junction bases not matched to a gene: 27.

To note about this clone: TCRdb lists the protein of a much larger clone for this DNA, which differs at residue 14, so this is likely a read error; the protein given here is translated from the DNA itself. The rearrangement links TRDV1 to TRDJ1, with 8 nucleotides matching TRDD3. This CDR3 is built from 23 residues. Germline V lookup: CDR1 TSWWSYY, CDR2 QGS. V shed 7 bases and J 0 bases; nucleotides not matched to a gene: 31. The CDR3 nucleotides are TGTGCTCTTGAGTGGAGAGGGGATCACGGTACTGGGGGGTGCTTAATTTACACCGATAAACTCATCTTT. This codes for CALEWRGDHGTGGCLIYTDKLIF.

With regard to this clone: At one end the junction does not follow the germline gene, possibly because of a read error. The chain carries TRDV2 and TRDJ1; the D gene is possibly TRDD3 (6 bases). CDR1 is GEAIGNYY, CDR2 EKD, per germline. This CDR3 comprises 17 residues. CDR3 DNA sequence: TGTGCCTATGAGATGCGGGGGGCTAACCGGGGGACCGATAAACCCATCTTT. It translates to CAYEMRGANRGTDKPIF.

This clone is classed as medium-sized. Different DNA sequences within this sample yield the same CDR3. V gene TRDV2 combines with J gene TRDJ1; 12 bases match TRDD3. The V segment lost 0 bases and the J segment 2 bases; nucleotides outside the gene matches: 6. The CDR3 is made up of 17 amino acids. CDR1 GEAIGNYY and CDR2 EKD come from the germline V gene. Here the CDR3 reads CACDTVTGGYSTDKLIF. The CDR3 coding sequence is TGTGCCTGTGACACCGTTACTGGGGGATACTCGACCGATAAACTCATCTTT.

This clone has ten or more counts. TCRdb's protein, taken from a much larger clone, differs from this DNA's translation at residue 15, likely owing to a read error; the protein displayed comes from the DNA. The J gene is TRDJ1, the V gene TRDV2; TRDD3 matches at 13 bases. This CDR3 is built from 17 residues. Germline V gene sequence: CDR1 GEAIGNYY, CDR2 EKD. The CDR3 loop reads CACDTLLGDTQTDKPIF. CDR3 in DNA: TGTGCCTGTGACACCTTACTGGGGGATACGCAAACCGATAAACCCATCTTT.

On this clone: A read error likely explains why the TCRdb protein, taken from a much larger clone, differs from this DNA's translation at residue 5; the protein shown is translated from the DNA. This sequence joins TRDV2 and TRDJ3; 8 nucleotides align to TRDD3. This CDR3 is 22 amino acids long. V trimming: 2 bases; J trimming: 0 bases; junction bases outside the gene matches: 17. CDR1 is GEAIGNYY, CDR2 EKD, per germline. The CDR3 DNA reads TGTGCCTGTGACAACGGAGAACGCTGGGGGACACCTCGCTCCTGGGACACCCGACAGATGTTTTTC. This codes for CACDNGERWGTPRSWDTRQMFF.

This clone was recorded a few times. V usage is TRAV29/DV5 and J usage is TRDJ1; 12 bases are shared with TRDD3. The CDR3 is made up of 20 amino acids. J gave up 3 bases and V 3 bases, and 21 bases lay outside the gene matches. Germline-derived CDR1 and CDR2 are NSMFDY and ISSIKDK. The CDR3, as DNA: TGTGCAGCAACTTCGATCAGCGGACTGGGGGATACTATGTTAGCCGATAAACTCATCTTT. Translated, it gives CAATSISGLGDTMLADKLIF.

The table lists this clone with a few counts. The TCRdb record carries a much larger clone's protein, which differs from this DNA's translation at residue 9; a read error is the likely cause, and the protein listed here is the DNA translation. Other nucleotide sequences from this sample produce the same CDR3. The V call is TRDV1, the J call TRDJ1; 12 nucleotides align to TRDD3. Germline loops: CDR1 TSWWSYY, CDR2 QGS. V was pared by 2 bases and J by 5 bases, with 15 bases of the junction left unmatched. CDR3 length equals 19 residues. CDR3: CALGELEPLDWGIQDKLIF. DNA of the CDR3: TGTGCTCTTGGGGAATTAGAGCCCCTCGACTGGGGGATACAGGATAAACTCATCTTT.

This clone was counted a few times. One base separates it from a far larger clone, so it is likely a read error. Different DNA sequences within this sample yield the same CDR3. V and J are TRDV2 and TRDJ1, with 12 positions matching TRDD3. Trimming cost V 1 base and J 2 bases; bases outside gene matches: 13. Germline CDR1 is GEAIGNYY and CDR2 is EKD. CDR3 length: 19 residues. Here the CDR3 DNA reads TGTGCCTGTGACACTGTGGGGGCTGGGGGATACGACTCGACCGATAAACTCATCTTT. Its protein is CACDTVGAGGYDSTDKLIF.

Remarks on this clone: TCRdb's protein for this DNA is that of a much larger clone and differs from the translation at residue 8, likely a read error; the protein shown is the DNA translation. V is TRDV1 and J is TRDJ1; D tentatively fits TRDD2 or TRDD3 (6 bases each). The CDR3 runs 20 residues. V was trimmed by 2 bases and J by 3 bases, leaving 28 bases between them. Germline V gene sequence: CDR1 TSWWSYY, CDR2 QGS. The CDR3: CALGESGRSYGDWEADKLIF. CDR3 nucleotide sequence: TGTGCTCTTGGGGAAAGTGGTAGGTCCTACGGGGACTGGGAGGCCGATAAACTCATCTTT.

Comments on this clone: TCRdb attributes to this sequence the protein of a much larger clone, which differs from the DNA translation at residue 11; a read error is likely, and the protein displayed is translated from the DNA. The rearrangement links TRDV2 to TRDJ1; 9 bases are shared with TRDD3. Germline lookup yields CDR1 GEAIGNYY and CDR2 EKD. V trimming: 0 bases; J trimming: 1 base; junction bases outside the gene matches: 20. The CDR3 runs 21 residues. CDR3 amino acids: CACDTVSLGDASTQSTDKLIF. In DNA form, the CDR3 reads TGTGCCTGTGACACCGTGTCGCTGGGGGATGCTTCTACTCAATCCACCGATAAACTCATCTTT.

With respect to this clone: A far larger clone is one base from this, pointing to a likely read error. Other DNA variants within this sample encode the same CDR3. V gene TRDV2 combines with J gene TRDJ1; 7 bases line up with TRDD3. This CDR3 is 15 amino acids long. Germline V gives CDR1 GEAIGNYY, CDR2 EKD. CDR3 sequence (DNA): TGTGCCTGTGACAGACTCACTGGGGTTACCGATAAGCTCATCTTT. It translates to CACDRLTGVTDKLIF.

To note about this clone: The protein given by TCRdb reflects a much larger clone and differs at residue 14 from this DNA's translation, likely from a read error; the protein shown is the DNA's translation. The CDR3 here is CACDDVMMGDKSSTDKLIF. CDR3 coding DNA: TGTGCCTGTGACGACGTGATGATGGGGGATAAGTCAAGTACCGATAAACTCATCTTT. J is TRDJ1 and V is TRDV2, with 9 bases aligning to TRDD3. Germline V CDR1 and CDR2: GEAIGNYY, EKD. The CDR3 extends over 19 amino acids. V lost 3 bases and J lost 2; bases outside the gene matches: 18.

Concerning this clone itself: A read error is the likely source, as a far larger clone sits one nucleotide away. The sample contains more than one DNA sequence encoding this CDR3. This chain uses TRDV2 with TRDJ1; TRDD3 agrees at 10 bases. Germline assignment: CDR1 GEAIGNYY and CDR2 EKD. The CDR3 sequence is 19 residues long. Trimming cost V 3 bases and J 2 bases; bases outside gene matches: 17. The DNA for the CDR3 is TGTGCCTGTGACCCTACTACCCACACTGGGGGATCGTATACCGATAAACTCATCTTT. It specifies CACDPTTHTGGSYTDKLIF.

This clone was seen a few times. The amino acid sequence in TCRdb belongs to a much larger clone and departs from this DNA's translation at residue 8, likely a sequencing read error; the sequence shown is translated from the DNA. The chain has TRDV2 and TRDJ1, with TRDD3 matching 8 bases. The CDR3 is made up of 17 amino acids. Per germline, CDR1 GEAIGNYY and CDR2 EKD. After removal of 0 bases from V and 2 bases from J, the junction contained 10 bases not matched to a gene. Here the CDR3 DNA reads TGTGCCTGTGACACCTTACTGAGGGATACGCAAACCGATAAACTCATCTTT. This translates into CACDTLLRDTQTDKLIF.

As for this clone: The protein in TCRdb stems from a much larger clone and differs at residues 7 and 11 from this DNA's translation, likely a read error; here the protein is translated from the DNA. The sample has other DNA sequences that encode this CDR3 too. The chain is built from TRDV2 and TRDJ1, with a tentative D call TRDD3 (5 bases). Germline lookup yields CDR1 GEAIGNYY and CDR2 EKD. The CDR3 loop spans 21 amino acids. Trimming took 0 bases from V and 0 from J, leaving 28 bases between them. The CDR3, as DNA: TGTGCCTGTGACACCCTCCATCTCGTACTGGTGACTAGATCGTACACCGATAAACTCATCTTT. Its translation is CACDTLHLVLVTRSYTDKLIF.

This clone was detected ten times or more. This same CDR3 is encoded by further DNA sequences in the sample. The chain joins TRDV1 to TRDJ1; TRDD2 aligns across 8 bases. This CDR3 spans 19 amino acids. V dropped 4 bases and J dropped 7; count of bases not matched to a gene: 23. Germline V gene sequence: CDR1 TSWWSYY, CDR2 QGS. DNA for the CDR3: TGTGCTCTTGGGGCTTCCTACAACTCCCTGAGTGGGGGTTGGGGTAAACTCATCTTT. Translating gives CALGASYNSLSGGWGKLIF.

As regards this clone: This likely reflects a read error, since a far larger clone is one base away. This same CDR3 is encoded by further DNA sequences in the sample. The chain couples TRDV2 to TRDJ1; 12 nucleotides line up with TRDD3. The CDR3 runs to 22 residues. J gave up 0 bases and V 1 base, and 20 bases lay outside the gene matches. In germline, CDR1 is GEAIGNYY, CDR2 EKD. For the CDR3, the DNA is TGTGCCTGTGACACGGTGGGGACTGGGGGATACACTCACTCAGAGTACACCGATAAACTCATCTTT. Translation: CACDTVGTGGYTHSEYTDKLIF.

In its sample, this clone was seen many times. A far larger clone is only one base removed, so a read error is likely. The CDR3 coding sequence is TGTGCCTGTGACACCGTGGGGGATCAAACCGATAAACTCATCTTT. Encoded protein: CACDTVGDQTDKLIF. The J gene is TRDJ1, the V gene TRDV2; 8 bases align to TRDD3. In germline, CDR1 is GEAIGNYY, CDR2 EKD. The trim removed 0 bases at V and 2 bases at J, leaving 4 bases unmatched. The CDR3 consists of 15 residues.

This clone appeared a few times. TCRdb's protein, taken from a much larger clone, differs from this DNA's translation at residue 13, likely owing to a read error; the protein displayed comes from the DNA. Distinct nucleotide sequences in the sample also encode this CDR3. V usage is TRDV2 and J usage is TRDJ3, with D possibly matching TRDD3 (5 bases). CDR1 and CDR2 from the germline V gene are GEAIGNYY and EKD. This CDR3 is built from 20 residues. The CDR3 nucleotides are TGTGCCTGTGACAAAACGGAGGGGACTTTAAGCTCCAGGGACACCCGACAGATGTTTTTC. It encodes CACDKTEGTLSSRDTRQMFF.

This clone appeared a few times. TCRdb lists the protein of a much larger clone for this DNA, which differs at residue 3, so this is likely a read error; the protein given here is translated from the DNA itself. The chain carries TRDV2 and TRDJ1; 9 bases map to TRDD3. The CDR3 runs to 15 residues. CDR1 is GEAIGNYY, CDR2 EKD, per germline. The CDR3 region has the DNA TGTGCCTATGACACCGAACTGGGGGAGACCGATAAACTCATCTTT. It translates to CAYDTELGETDKLIF.

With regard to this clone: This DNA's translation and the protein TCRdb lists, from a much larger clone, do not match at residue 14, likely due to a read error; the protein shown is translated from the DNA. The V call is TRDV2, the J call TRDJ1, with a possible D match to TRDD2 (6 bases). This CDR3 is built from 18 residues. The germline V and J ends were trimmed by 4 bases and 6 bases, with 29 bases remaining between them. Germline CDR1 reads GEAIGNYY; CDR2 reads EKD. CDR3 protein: CACDPVSLPRGLDYKLIF. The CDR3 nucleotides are TGTGCCTGTGATCCGGTTAGCCTTCCCCGAGGGCTGGACTATAAACTCATCTTT.